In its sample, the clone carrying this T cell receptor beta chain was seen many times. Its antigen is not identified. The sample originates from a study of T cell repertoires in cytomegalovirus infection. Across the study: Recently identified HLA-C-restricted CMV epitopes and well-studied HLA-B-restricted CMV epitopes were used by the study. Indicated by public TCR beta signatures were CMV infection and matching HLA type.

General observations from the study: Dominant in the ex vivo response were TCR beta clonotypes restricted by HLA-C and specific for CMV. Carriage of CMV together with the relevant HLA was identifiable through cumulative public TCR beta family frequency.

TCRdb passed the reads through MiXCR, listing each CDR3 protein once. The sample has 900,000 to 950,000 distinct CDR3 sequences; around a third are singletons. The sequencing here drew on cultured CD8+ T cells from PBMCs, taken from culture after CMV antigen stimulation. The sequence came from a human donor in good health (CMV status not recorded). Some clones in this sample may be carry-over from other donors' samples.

CDR3 bases: TGTGCCAGCAGCGAAAAACTCGCAGTCAAGGCCGGGGAGCTGTTTTTT. The encoded protein is CASSEKLAVKAGELFF. V is TRBV7-8 and J is TRBJ2-2; D is uncertain. The V end lost 5 bases, the J end lost 6 bases, and 19 bases lay between the germline ends. This CDR3 is built from 16 residues. Looked up from germline, CDR1 is SGHVS and CDR2 is FQNEAQ.